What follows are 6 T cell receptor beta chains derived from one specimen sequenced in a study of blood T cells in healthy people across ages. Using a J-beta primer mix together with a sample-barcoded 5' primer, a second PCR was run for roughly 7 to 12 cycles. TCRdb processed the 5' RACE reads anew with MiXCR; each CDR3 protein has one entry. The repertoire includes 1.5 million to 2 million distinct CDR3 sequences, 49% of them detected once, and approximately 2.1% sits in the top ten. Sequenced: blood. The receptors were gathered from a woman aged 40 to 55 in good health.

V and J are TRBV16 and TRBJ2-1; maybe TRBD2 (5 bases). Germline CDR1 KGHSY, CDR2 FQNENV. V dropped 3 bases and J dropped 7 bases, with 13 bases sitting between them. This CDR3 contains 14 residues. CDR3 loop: CASSHAPRGNEQFF. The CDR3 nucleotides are TGTGCCAGCAGCCATGCACCTCGAGGGAATGAGCAGTTCTTC.

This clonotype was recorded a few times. This chain's CDR3 is CASSLELGQGQPSGANVLTF. CDR3 in DNA: TGTGCCAGCAGCTTAGAACTGGGACAGGGTCAACCCTCTGGGGCCAACGTCCTGACTTTC. The V and J genes are TRBV11-2 and TRBJ2-6; 9 bases fit TRBD1. The ends lost 0 bases at V and 0 bases at J; junction bases unmatched: 9. This CDR3 region has 20 residues. Per the germline V gene, CDR1 is SGHAT and CDR2 is FQNNGV.

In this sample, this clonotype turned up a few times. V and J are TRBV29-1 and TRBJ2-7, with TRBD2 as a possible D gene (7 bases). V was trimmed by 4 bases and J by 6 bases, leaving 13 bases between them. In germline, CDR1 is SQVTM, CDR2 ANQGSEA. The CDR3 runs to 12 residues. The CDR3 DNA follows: TGCAGCGTTGGGGCGGGGGCGCGCGAGCAGTACTTC. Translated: CSVGAGAREQYF.

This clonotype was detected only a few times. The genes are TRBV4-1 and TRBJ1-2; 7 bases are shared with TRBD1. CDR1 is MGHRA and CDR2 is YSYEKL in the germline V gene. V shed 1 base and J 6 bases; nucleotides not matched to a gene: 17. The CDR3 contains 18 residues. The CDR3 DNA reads TGCGCCAGCAGCCAAGTGGTAATCGGGACAGCGAATCTGAATGGCTACACCTTC. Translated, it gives CASSQVVIGTANLNGYTF.

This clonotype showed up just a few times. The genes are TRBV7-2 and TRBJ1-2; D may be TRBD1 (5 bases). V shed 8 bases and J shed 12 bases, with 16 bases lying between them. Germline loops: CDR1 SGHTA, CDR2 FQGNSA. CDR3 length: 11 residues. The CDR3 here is CASGSLGVNTF. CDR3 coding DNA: TGTGCCAGCGGATCCTTAGGGGTGAACACCTTC.

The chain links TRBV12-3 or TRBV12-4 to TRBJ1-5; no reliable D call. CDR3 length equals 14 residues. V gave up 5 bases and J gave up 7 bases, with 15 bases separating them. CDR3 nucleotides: TGTGCCAGCAGTCCCGGGAGTAAGGGCCAGCCCCAGCATTTT. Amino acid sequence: CASSPGSKGQPQHF.